Below, 26 T cell receptor beta chains from the same sample are listed, as sequenced in a study of T cells in Graves' hyperthyroidism and ophthalmopathy. TCR beta CDR3 region amplification was performed from RNA transcripts. The HTBI primer set served for first-round RT-PCR of the TCR CDR3. TCRdb recomputed calls from the multiplex PCR reads with MiXCR, one row per CDR3 protein. This table has 700,000 or so distinct CDR3 sequences, about 14% appearing once. The specimen sequenced was blood. These receptors were obtained from a woman aged 45-65 years with Graves' ophthalmopathy.

This clonotype was detected many times. The chain recombines TRBV7-2 with TRBJ2-1; the D gene is possibly TRBD2 (6 bases). The CDR3 extends over 16 amino acids. Between the trimmed V and J ends, which lost 5 bases and 6 bases, there was a span of 20 bases. Germline V gene lookup returns CDR1 SGHTA and CDR2 FQGNSA. The CDR3 reads CASSPRTNSVVNEQFF. CDR3 nucleotides: TGTGCCAGCAGCCCACGGACTAACTCAGTCGTCAATGAGCAGTTCTTC.

This clonotype was observed at least ten times. V and J are TRBV6-2 or TRBV6-3 and TRBJ2-7; D is possibly TRBD2 (5 bases). Germline V gene sequence: CDR1 MNHEY, CDR2 SVGEGT. The V end lost 8 bases, the J end lost 1 base, and 9 bases lay between the germline ends. CDR3 length equals 12 residues. The CDR3 spells CASQSGSYEQYF. Written as DNA, the CDR3 is TGTGCCAGCCAGAGCGGTTCCTACGAGCAGTACTTC.

The chain joins TRBV25-1 to TRBJ1-2; 7 bases are a match to TRBD1. This CDR3 has 14 amino acids. V lost 4 bases to trimming and J lost 7 bases; unmatched junction nucleotides: 9. CDR1 and CDR2 (germline): MGHDK, SYGVNS. CDR3 loop: CASSGTGTAFGYTF. In nucleotides, the CDR3 is TGTGCCAGCAGTGGAACCGGGACAGCGTTTGGCTACACCTTC.

The sample holds a few counts of this clonotype. The rearrangement uses TRBV20-1 and TRBJ1-2; TRBD1 agrees at 8 bases. The CDR3 is 14 residues long. CDR1 and CDR2 from the germline V gene are DFQATT and SNEGSKA (reference sequence). The V and J ends lost 4 bases and 1 base, in that order; junction bases with no gene match: 5. The CDR3 loop reads CSAKDREDNYGYTF. CDR3 sequence (DNA): TGCAGTGCTAAGGACAGGGAAGATAACTATGGCTACACCTTC.

To note about this clonotype: One end of the junction is discordant with germline, which a read error may explain. The chain employs TRBV20-1 and TRBJ2-2; TRBD2 aligns across 8 bases. Germline loops: CDR1 DFQATT, CDR2 SNEGSKA (reference sequence). This CDR3 contains 16 residues. CDR3: CSAGDSRGVQTGELFF. In DNA, the CDR3 is TGCAGTGCTGGAGATTCGCGGGGGGTTCAGACCGGGGAGCTGTTTTTT.

The chain recombines TRBV6-1 with TRBJ2-3, with 9 positions matching TRBD1. CDR3 length: 16 amino acids. With V trimmed by 4 bases and J by 2 bases, 7 bases remained unmatched. Germline V lookup: CDR1 MNHNS, CDR2 SASEGT. The CDR3 region is CASSAAGTGFTDTQYF. In nucleotides, the CDR3 is TGTGCCAGCAGTGCAGCCGGGACAGGGTTCACAGATACGCAGTATTTT.

V and J are TRBV20-1 and TRBJ1-5, with 7 bases lining up with TRBD1. CDR3 length equals 14 residues. V was pared by 6 bases and J by 0 bases, with 5 bases of the junction left unmatched. CDR1 and CDR2 (germline): DFQATT, SNEGSKA (reference sequence). The CDR3 region is CSAPRTGSNQPQHF. In DNA form, the CDR3 reads TGCAGTGCCCCCCGGACAGGTAGCAATCAGCCCCAGCATTTT.

V gene TRBV11-2 combines with J gene TRBJ2-2; a weak D match, TRBD1 (6 bases). CDR3 length: 17 amino acids. The V and J ends lost 2 bases and 7 bases respectively, with 20 bases between them. The germline V gene has CDR1 SGHAT and CDR2 FQNNGV. The DNA for the CDR3 is TGTGCCAGCAGCTTAAGTGTCTCGAGCAGGGGTCACGGGGAGCTGTTTTTT. This encodes CASSLSVSSRGHGELFF.

This clonotype came up a few times. This chain's CDR3 is CSAREGTGELFF. The DNA for the CDR3 is TGCAGTGCTAGAGAAGGGACCGGGGAGCTGTTTTTT. The rearrangement uses TRBV20-1 and TRBJ2-2; D is undetermined. The germline gives CDR1 DFQATT, CDR2 SNEGSKA (reference sequence). This CDR3 is 12 amino acids long. V was shortened by 0 bases and J by 5 bases, with 4 bases between the two germline ends.

The rearrangement joins TRBV7-6 to TRBJ1-2; 8 positions agree with TRBD1. CDR3 size: 15 residues. V was clipped by 0 bases and J by 6 bases; unmatched bases: 6. Germline V gene sequence: CDR1 SGHVS, CDR2 FNYEAQ. CDR3 nucleotides: TGTGCCAGCAGCTTAGCGGACAGGGCGGCTGATGGCTACACCTTC. Its protein product is CASSLADRAADGYTF.

This clonotype was picked up many times. The chain has TRBV7-9 and TRBJ2-1; TRBD1 agrees at 8 bases. CDR1 SEHNR and CDR2 FQNEAQ come from the germline V gene (reference sequence). V trimming: 5 bases; J trimming: 3 bases; junction bases outside the gene matches: 9. This CDR3 is 16 amino acids long. Written as DNA, the CDR3 is TGTGCCAGCAGCACCCGGACAGGGTGGATCTACAATGAGCAGTTCTTC. Protein product: CASSTRTGWIYNEQFF.

This clonotype was counted many times. V is TRBV27 and J is TRBJ1-1, with 9 bases that match TRBD1. CDR1 and CDR2 from the germline V gene are MNHEY and SMNVEV (reference sequence). The CDR3 contains 14 residues. Unmatched junction bases numbered 7, after V lost 6 bases and J lost 5 bases. CDR3: CASSLTGGMTEAFF. DNA for the CDR3: TGTGCCAGCAGCTTGACAGGGGGAATGACTGAAGCTTTCTTT.

The V and J genes are TRBV11-2 and TRBJ2-5; the match to TRBD1 covers 8 bases. The CDR3 consists of 15 residues. Losses at the gene ends were 3 bases for V and 1 base for J; bases not matched to a gene: 4. Germline V gives CDR1 SGHAT, CDR2 FQNNGV. The CDR3 DNA reads TGTGCCAGCAGCTTCCAAGGACAGGGCCAAGAGACCCAGTACTTC. Its protein is CASSFQGQGQETQYF.

The table lists this clonotype with many counts. This sequence joins TRBV6-4 and TRBJ1-1; no clear D. The V end was cut by 4 bases, the J end by 2 bases, with 8 bases between. Germline CDR1 reads MRHNA; CDR2 reads SNTAGT. This CDR3 region has 13 residues. The CDR3 DNA follows: TGTGCCAGCAGTGCACAGAAAAACACTGAAGCTTTCTTT. This encodes CASSAQKNTEAFF.

This clonotype was counted many times. CDR3 sequence: CSAVGDSSSSYEQYF. CDR3 nucleotide sequence: TGCAGTGCAGTCGGGGACAGTTCTAGCTCCTACGAGCAGTACTTC. This sequence joins TRBV20-1 and TRBJ2-7, with 7 bases fitting TRBD1. The CDR3 contains 15 residues. Germline CDR1 DFQATT, CDR2 SNEGSKA (reference sequence). With 6 bases clipped from V and 0 bases from J, the junction kept 11 bases outside the gene matches.

This clonotype has only a few counts. V is TRBV28 and J is TRBJ2-5; the match to TRBD1 covers 7 bases. CDR1 and CDR2 (germline): MDHEN, SYDVKM. With 1 base clipped from V and 7 bases from J, the junction kept 6 bases outside the gene matches. This CDR3 contains 14 residues. CDR3 loop: CASSLSTGARTQYF. The CDR3 DNA is TGTGCCAGCAGTTTATCCACAGGGGCACGGACCCAGTACTTC. Full variable domain (remainder filled in from reference TRBV28 and TRBJ2-5): DVKVTQSSRYLVKRTGEKVFLECVQDMDHENMFWYRQDPGLGLRLIYFSYDVKMKEKGDIPEGYSVSREKKERFSLILESASTNQTSMYLCASSLSTGARTQYFGPGTRLLVL.

This clonotype has a count of ten or more. This sequence joins TRBV6-1 and TRBJ2-2; 8 bases map to TRBD1. CDR1 and CDR2 from the germline V gene are MNHNS and SASEGT. V lost 6 bases, J lost 0 bases, and 3 bases stayed unmatched. CDR3 length: 15 residues. This chain's CDR3 is CASRLQGANTGELFF. The CDR3 DNA reads TGTGCCAGCAGGTTACAGGGGGCGAACACCGGGGAGCTGTTTTTT.

This clonotype was detected many times. The CDR3 is CASSVVGATGELFF. As DNA, the CDR3 is TGTGCCAGCAGCGTAGTCGGAGCCACCGGGGAGCTGTTTTTT. V is TRBV9 and J is TRBJ2-2, with unresolved D. Germline V gene sequence: CDR1 SGDLS, CDR2 YYNGEE. V was shortened by 0 bases and J by 4 bases, with 7 bases between the two germline ends. The CDR3 is 14 amino acids.

This clonotype has ten or more counts. The chain joins TRBV12-3 or TRBV12-4 to TRBJ2-7; 7 bases are a match to TRBD1. The CDR3 length is 17 residues. After removal of 5 bases from V and 3 bases from J, the junction contained 16 bases not matched to a gene. CDR3 amino acids: CASSLRGTVRPVYEQYF. In DNA, the CDR3 is TGTGCCAGCAGTCTGAGGGGGACAGTCCGTCCAGTCTACGAGCAGTACTTC.

V is TRBV9 and J is TRBJ2-1, with 7 nucleotides matching TRBD2. CDR1 is SGDLS and CDR2 is YYNGEE in the germline V gene. After removal of 0 bases from V and 9 bases from J, the junction contained 6 bases not matched to a gene. The CDR3 length is 14 residues. CDR3 nucleotides: TGTGCCAGCAGCGTAGTAGGCGGGAGCGGTGAGCAGTTCTTC. It codes for CASSVVGGSGEQFF.

Ten or more counts support this clonotype. The chain combines TRBV28 with TRBJ2-1; TRBD2 matches at 9 bases. CDR1 and CDR2 from the germline V gene are MDHEN and SYDVKM. CDR3 length: 15 residues. The trim removed 6 bases at V and 5 bases at J, leaving 8 bases unmatched. CDR3 bases: TGTGCCAGCAGCGTAGCGGGAGCGGGTAACAATGAGCAGTTCTTC. This encodes CASSVAGAGNNEQFF.

Ten or more counts support this clonotype. The J gene is TRBJ2-4, the V gene TRBV2, with 12 bases identical to TRBD2. The ends lost 6 bases at V and 6 bases at J; junction bases unmatched: 9. CDR3 length: 16 amino acids. CDR1 and CDR2 from the germline V gene are SNHLY and FYNNEI. The CDR3 is CASSRRTSGAVNIQYF. CDR3 nucleotide sequence: TGTGCCAGCAGCCGGAGGACTAGCGGGGCGGTAAACATTCAGTACTTC. The variable domain in full, with the rest retrieved from reference TRBV2 and TRBJ2-4, is EPEVTQTPSHQVTQMGQEVILRCVPISNHLYFYWYRQILGQKVEFLVSFYNNEISEKSEIFDDQFSVERPDGSNFTLKIRSTKLEDSAMYFCASSRRTSGAVNIQYFGAGTRLSVL.

This clonotype was observed at least ten times. The V and J genes are TRBV9 and TRBJ1-2; the match to TRBD1 covers 7 bases. From germline, CDR1 is SGDLS and CDR2 YYNGEE. This CDR3 region has 14 residues. The V and J ends lost 7 bases and 1 base, in that order; junction bases with no gene match: 7. The CDR3 DNA reads as TGTGCCAGCCAAAGGGACAGTCTTAACTATGGCTACACCTTC. Its translation: CASQRDSLNYGYTF.

V is TRBV7-2 and J is TRBJ2-1, with TRBD2 matching over 14 bases. CDR3 length equals 16 residues. V lost 5 bases to trimming and J lost 7 bases; unmatched junction nucleotides: 7. Germline V CDR1 and CDR2: SGHTA, FQGNSA. The CDR3 sequence: CASSQGLAGEGNEQFF. As DNA, the CDR3 is TGTGCCAGCAGCCAGGGACTAGCGGGAGAAGGTAATGAGCAGTTCTTC.

The sample holds many counts of this clonotype. V usage is TRBV18 and J usage is TRBJ1-4, with a tentative D call TRBD1 (5 bases). V dropped 3 bases and J dropped 3 bases, with 8 bases sitting between them. CDR3 length: 14 amino acids. CDR1 KGHSH and CDR2 LQKENI come from the germline V gene. The DNA for the CDR3 is TGTGCCAGCTCACCTGGACAATCTAATGAAAAACTGTTTTTT. It yields the protein CASSPGQSNEKLFF.

The rearrangement links TRBV5-6 to TRBJ2-1, with D tentatively TRBD1 (6 bases). CDR1 and CDR2 (germline): SGHDT, YYEEEE. The length of the CDR3 is 15 residues. The germline V and J ends were trimmed by 0 bases and 5 bases, with 12 bases remaining between them. CDR3 amino acids: CASSLGPTGHNEQFF. The DNA of the CDR3 is TGTGCCAGCAGCTTGGGCCCTACAGGGCACAATGAGCAGTTCTTC. The complete variable domain, with remaining parts taken from reference TRBV5-6 and TRBJ2-1, reads DAGVTQSPTHLIKTRGQQVTLRCSPKSGHDTVSWYQQALGQGPQFIFQYYEEEERQRGNFPDRFSGHQFPNYSSELNVNALLLGDSALYLCASSLGPTGHNEQFFGPGTRLTVL.